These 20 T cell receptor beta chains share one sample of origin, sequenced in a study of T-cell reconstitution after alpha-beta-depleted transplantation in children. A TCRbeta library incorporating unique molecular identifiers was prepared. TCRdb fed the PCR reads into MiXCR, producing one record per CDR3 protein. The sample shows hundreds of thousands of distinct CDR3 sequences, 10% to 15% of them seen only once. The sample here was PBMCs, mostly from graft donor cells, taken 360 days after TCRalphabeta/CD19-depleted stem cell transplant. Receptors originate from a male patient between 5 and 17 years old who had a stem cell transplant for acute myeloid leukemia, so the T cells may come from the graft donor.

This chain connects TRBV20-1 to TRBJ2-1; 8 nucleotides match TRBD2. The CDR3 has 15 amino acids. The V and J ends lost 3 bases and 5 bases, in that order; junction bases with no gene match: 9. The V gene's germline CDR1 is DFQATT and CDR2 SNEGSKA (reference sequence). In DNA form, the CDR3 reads TGCAGTGCTAGTGGTACGGGAGGGACCCACAATGAGCAGTTCTTC. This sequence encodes CSASGTGGTHNEQFF.

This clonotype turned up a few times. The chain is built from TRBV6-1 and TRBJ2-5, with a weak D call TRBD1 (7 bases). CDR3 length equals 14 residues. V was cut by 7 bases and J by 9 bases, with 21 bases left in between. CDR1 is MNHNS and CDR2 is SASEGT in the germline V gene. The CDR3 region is CASTPFRGDPSQYF. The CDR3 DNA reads TGTGCCAGCACCCCCTTCAGGGGGGATCCGTCCCAGTACTTC.

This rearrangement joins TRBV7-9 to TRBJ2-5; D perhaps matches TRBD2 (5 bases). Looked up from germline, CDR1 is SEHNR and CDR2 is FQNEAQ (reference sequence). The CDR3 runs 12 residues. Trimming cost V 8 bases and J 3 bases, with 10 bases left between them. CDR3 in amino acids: CASANGKETQYF. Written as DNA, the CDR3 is TGTGCCAGCGCGAACGGGAAAGAGACCCAGTACTTC.

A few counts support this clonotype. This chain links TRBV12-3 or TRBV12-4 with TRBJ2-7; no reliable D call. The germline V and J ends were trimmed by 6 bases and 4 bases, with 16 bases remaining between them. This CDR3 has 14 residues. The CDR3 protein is CASSPAAAIYEQYF. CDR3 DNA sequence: TGTGCCAGCAGCCCTGCCGCAGCGATTTACGAGCAGTACTTC.

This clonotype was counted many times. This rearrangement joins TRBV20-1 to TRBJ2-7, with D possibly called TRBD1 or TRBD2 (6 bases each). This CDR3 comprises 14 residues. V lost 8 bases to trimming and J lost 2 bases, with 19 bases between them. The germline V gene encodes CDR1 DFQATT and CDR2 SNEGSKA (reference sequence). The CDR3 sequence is CSLPVRGVPYEQYF. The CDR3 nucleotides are TGCAGTCTCCCGGTTAGGGGGGTTCCCTACGAGCAGTACTTC.

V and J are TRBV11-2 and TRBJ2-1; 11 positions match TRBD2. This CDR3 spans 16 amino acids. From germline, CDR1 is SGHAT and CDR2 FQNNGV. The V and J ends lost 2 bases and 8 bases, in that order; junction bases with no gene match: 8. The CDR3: CASSLLSGRASDEQFF. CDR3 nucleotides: TGTGCCAGCAGCTTACTTAGCGGGAGGGCCTCGGATGAGCAGTTCTTC.

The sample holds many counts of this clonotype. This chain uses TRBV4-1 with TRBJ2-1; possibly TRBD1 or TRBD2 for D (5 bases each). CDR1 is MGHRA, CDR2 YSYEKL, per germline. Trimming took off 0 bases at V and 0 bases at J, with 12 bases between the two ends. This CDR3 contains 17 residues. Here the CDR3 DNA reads TGCGCCAGCAGCCAAGAGGGACGGGGAAGCTCCTACAATGAGCAGTTCTTC. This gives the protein CASSQEGRGSSYNEQFF.

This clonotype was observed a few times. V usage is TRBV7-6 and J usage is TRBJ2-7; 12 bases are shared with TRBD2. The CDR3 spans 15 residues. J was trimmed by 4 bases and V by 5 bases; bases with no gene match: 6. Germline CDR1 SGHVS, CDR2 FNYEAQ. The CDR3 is CASSETSGRLYEQYF. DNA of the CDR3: TGTGCCAGCAGCGAAACTAGCGGGAGGTTGTACGAGCAGTACTTC.

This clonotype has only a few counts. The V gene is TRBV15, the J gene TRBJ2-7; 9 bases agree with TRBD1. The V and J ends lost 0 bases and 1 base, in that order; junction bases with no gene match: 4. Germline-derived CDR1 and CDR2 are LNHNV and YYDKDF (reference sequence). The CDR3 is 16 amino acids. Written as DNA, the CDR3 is TGTGCCACCAGCAGAGATCCTGGACAGGGGTCCTACGAGCAGTACTTC. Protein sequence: CATSRDPGQGSYEQYF. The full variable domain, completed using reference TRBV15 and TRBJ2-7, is DAMVIQNPRYQVTQFGKPVTLSCSQTLNHNVMYWYQQKSSQAPKLLFHYYDKDFNNEADTPDNFQSRRPNTSFCFLDIRSPGLGDTAMYLCATSRDPGQGSYEQYFGPGTRLTVT.

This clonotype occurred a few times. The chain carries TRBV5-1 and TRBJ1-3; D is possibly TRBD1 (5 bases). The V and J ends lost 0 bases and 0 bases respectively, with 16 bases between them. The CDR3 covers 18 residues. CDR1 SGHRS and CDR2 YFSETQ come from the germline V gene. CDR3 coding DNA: TGCGCCAGCAGCTTGGGGGTGCTCCAGGGCGTCTCTGGAAACACCATATATTTT. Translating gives CASSLGVLQGVSGNTIYF.

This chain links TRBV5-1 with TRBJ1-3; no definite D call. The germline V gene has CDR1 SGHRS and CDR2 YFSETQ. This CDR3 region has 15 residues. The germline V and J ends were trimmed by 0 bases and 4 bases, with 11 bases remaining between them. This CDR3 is CASSLEGSRGNTIYF. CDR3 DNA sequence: TGCGCCAGCAGCTTGGAGGGCAGTCGGGGAAACACCATATATTTT.

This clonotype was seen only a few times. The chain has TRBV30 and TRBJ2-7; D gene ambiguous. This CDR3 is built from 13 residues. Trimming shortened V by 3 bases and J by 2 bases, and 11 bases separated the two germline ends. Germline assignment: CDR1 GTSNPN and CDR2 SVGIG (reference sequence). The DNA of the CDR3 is TGTGCCTGGAGATCCGACTTAACCTACGAGCAGTACTTC. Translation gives CAWRSDLTYEQYF. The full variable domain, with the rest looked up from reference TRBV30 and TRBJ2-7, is SQTIHQWPATLVQPVGSPLSLECTVEGTSNPNLYWYRQAAGRGLQLLFYSVGIGQISSEVPQNLSASRPQDRQFILSSKKLLLSDSGFYLCAWRSDLTYEQYFGPGTRLTVT.

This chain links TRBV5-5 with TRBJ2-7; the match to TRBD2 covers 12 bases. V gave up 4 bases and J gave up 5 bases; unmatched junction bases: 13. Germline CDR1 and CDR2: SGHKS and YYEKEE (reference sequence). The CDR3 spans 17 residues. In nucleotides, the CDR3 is TGTGCCAGCAGCCCCACTAGCGGGAGGATAGCGGGACACGAGCAGTACTTC. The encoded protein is CASSPTSGRIAGHEQYF.

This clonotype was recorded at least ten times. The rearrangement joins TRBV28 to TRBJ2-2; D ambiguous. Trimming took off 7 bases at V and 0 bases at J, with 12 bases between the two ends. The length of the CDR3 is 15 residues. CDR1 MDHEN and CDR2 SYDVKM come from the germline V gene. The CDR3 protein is CASTSPRANTGELFF. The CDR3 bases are TGTGCCAGCACCTCTCCCCGAGCGAACACCGGGGAGCTGTTTTTT.

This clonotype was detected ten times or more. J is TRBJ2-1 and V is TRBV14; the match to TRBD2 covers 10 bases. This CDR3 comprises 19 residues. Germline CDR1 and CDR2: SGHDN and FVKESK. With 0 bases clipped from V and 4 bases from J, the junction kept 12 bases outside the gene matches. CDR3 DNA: TGTGCCAGCAGCCAAGATCAGGCTAGCGGGAGAGTCCTGTACAATGAGCAGTTCTTC. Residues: CASSQDQASGRVLYNEQFF.

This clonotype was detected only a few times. CDR3 sequence reads: CSARVTVLQETQYF. DNA of the CDR3: TGCAGTGCTAGGGTGACAGTCCTTCAAGAGACCCAGTACTTC. This chain joins TRBV20-1 and TRBJ2-5; possible D gene TRBD1, 5 bases. With 3 bases removed from V and 2 bases from J, the gap between germline ends came to 13 bases. The germline V gene encodes CDR1 DFQATT and CDR2 SNEGSKA (reference sequence). The CDR3 loop spans 14 amino acids.

The CDR3: CASSSVRASYNEQFF. The CDR3 coding sequence is TGTGCCAGCAGCTCCGTTAGGGCCTCCTACAATGAGCAGTTCTTC. The chain links TRBV7-6 to TRBJ2-1; D unresolved. Deletions cut 4 bases from V and 0 bases from J, with 10 bases between. The CDR3 totals 15 residues. CDR1 is SGHVS and CDR2 is FNYEAQ in the germline V gene.

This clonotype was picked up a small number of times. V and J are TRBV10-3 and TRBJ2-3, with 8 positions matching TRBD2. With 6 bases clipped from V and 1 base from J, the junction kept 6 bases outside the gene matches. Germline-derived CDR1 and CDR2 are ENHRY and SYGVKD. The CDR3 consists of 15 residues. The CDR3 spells CAISITSGGTDTQYF. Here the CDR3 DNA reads TGTGCCATCAGCATTACTAGCGGAGGCACAGATACGCAGTATTTT.

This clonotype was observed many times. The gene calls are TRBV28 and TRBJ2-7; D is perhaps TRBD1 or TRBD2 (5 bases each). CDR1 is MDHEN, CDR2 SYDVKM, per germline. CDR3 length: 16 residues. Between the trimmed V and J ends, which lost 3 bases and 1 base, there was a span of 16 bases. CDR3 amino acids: CASSFSPGQRSYEQYF. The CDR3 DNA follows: TGTGCCAGCAGTTTCTCGCCGGGGCAGAGGTCCTACGAGCAGTACTTC. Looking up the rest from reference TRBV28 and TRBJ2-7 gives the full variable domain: DVKVTQSSRYLVKRTGEKVFLECVQDMDHENMFWYRQDPGLGLRLIYFSYDVKMKEKGDIPEGYSVSREKKERFSLILESASTNQTSMYLCASSFSPGQRSYEQYFGPGTRLTVT.

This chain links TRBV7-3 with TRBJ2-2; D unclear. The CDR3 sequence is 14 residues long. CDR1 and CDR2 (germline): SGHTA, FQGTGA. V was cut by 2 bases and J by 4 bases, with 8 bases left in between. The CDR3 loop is CASSLQWGTGELFF. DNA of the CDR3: TGTGCCAGCAGCTTACAGTGGGGCACCGGGGAGCTGTTTTTT.